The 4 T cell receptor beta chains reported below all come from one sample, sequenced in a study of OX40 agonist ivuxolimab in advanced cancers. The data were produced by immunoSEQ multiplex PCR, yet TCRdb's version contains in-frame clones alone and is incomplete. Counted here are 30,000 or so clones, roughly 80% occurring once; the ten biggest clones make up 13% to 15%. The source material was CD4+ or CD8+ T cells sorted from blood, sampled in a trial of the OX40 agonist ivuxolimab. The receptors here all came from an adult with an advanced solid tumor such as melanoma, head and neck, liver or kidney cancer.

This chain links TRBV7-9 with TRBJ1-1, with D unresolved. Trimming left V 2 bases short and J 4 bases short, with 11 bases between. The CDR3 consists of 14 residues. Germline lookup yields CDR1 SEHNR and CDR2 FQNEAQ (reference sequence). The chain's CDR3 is CASSLSTKTTEAFF. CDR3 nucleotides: TGTGCCAGCAGCTTATCTACTAAGACCACTGAAGCTTTCTTT. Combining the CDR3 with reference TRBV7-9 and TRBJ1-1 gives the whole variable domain DTGVSQNPRHKITKRGQNVTFRCDPISEHNRLYWYRQTLGQGPEFLTYFQNEAQLEKSRLLSDRFSAERPKGSFSTLEIQRTEQGDSAMYLCASSLSTKTTEAFFGQGTRLTVV.

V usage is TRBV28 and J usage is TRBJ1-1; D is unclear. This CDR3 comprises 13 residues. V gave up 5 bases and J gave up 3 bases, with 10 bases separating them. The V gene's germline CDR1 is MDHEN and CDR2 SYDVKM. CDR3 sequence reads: CASSRPGDTEAFF. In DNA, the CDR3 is TGTGCCAGCAGTCGTCCCGGAGACACTGAAGCTTTCTTT.

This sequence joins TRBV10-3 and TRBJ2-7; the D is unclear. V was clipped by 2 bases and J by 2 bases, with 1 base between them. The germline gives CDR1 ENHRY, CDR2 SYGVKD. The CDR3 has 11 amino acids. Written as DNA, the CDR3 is TGTGCCATCAGTGAGGCCTACGAGCAGTACTTC. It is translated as CAISEAYEQYF.

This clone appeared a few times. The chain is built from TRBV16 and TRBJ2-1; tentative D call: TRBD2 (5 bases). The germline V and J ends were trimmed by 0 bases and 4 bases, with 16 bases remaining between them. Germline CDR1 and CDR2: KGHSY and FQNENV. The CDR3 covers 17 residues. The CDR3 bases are TGTGCCAGCAGCCAATCAGTCGGGATTCCCCTTTACAATGAGCAGTTCTTC. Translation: CASSQSVGIPLYNEQFF.